This T cell receptor (beta chain) was recorded in a study of identical twins. Broader study findings: Fewer insertions were carried by abundant cord blood beta clonotypes, but none was seen in memory repertoires. Out-of-frame TCR alpha sharing observed in monozygotic twins exceeded model estimates. The study based its conclusions on cross-sectional statistical analysis and did not follow the same donors. Twins' excess sharing was less marked for out-of-frame beta sequences.

One entry per CDR3 protein, called by TCRdb with MiXCR from the 5' RACE reads. The profile shows about 810,000 distinct CDR3 sequences, 9% to 15% of them singletons. A note on this clonotype: Its target is not known.

V shed 4 bases and J shed 0 bases, with 14 bases lying between them. CDR3 length: 16 amino acids. The germline V gene encodes CDR1 SGHRS and CDR2 YFSETQ. The sample was also linked to a second study, of yellow fever vaccine responses in identical twins.

Sequenced input: PBMCs. This clonotype was sampled from a woman aged 18-29 years in good health. The V call is TRBV5-1, the J call TRBJ2-1, with D unclear. CDR3 nucleotides: TGCGCCAGCAGCAGGCGGCCCCTAGGCTCCTACAATGAGCAGTTCTTC. Its translation: CASSRRPLGSYNEQFF.